This T cell receptor (beta chain) stems from a study of neurological immune-mediated disorders. The CDR3 totals 13 residues. Losses at the gene ends were 5 bases for V and 5 bases for J; bases not matched to a gene: 3. From germline, CDR1 is SNHLY and CDR2 FYNNEI. This clonotype was counted ten times or more. Its antigen is still unknown. The authors produced cDNA by 5'RACE using 10-nucleotide random UMIs. TCRdb ran MiXCR on the 5' RACE reads and lists one entry per CDR3 protein. Seen here are about 35,000 distinct CDR3 sequences, about 7% observed once, and the top ten hold roughly 4.4%. Study-level results: Private repertoires in all groups were suggested by the absence of shared CDR3 amino acid sequences among expanded clones across subjects.

The TCR was taken from a woman in her 40s in good health. Material: PBMCs. The rearrangement links TRBV2 to TRBJ1-5, with TRBD1 identical over 7 bases. CDR3 nucleotides: TGTGCCAGCAGTTCTACAGGGGATCAGCCCCAGCATTTT. Residues: CASSSTGDQPQHF.